Presented here are 16 T cell receptor beta chains from one specimen sequenced in a study of T cell responses to AZD1222 COVID-19 vaccine. Produced via immunoSEQ multiplex PCR; TCRdb's table is partial and in-frame only. The top ten clones hold less than 9% of a sample with some 130,000 clones, just over 90% of them seen once. The material sequenced was peripheral blood, taken on day 0 of AZD1222 vaccination. The receptors were sampled from an adult in good health.

This chain connects TRBV6-5 to TRBJ2-1; D gene ambiguous. Germline V gene lookup returns CDR1 MNHEY and CDR2 SVGAGI. The V end was cut by 7 bases, the J end by 9 bases, with 13 bases between. The CDR3 consists of 12 residues. CDR3 coding DNA: TGTGCCAGCACCCCAAGCGTCGGTGAGCAGTTCTTC. This translates into CASTPSVGEQFF.

A single count supports this clone. The chain joins TRBV19 to TRBJ2-2; 10 nucleotides match TRBD2. Trimming at V came to 7 bases and at J to 3 bases, leaving 14 bases not matched to a gene. The CDR3 spans 18 residues. Germline V gives CDR1 LNHDA, CDR2 SQIVND (reference sequence). CDR3 bases: TGTGCCAGTATACCCAGTCAGCGGGGGGGCTCGTACACCGGGGAGCTGTTTTTT. Its translation is CASIPSQRGGSYTGELFF.

The V gene is TRBV5-1, the J gene TRBJ1-2; D might be TRBD1 (6 bases). The V gene lost 0 bases and the J gene lost 2 bases, with 11 bases spanning the gap. CDR3 length: 15 amino acids. Germline V lookup: CDR1 SGHRS, CDR2 YFSETQ. The CDR3 reads CASSLGLGANYGYTF. CDR3 DNA sequence: TGCGCCAGCAGCTTGGGTCTGGGGGCAAACTATGGCTACACCTTC.

This sequence joins TRBV13 and TRBJ2-3; TRBD2 matches 7 bases. The V and J ends lost 1 base and 3 bases, in that order; junction bases with no gene match: 7. The CDR3 length is 16 residues. Looked up from germline, CDR1 is PRHDT and CDR2 is FYEKMQ (reference sequence). Here the CDR3 reads CASSLVWGGETDTQYF. CDR3 in DNA: TGTGCCAGCAGCTTAGTTTGGGGGGGAGAAACAGATACGCAGTATTTT.

Turning to this clone: The same CDR3 can be traced to other DNA sequences in this sample. The chain recombines TRBV30 with TRBJ2-2; D remains unclear. Trimming cost V 5 bases and J 5 bases, with 3 bases left between them. CDR3 size: 10 residues. Germline V gives CDR1 GTSNPN, CDR2 SVGIG (reference sequence). This chain's CDR3 is CAWGTGELFF. DNA for the CDR3: TGTGCCTGGGGAACCGGGGAGCTGTTTTTT.

The J gene is TRBJ1-1, the V gene TRBV7-3; D not certain. V shed 5 bases and J shed 2 bases, with 9 bases lying between them. Looked up from germline, CDR1 is SGHTA and CDR2 is FQGTGA. CDR3 length: 13 amino acids. The CDR3 sequence is CASSLTPNTEAFF. The CDR3 DNA sequence: TGTGCCAGCAGCCTCACTCCCAACACTGAAGCTTTCTTT.

V usage is TRBV5-1 and J usage is TRBJ1-1, with D possibly TRBD1 on 5 matching bases. V lost 4 bases, J lost 4 bases, and 17 bases lay in between. Germline V CDR1 and CDR2: SGHRS, YFSETQ. The CDR3 has 15 amino acids. The CDR3 region has the DNA TGCGCCAGCAGCATCGTACCAGGGTTCGGCACTGAAGCTTTCTTT. Its translation is CASSIVPGFGTEAFF.

V is TRBV6-5 and J is TRBJ1-1; D is undetermined. V lost 0 bases to trimming and J lost 0 bases, with 8 bases between them. The CDR3 has 15 amino acids. Germline-derived CDR1 and CDR2 are MNHEY and SVGAGI. CDR3 bases: TGTGCCAGCAGTTACTCGCTGGGGATGAACACTGAAGCTTTCTTT. Amino acids: CASSYSLGMNTEAFF.

The chain uses TRBV13 and TRBJ2-5, with 8 bases identical to TRBD1. The CDR3 covers 17 residues. CDR1 and CDR2 (germline): PRHDT, FYEKMQ (reference sequence). The junction had 10 bases not matched to a gene; V was cut back by 2 bases and J by 2 bases. The CDR3 region has the DNA TGTGCCAGCAGCTTATACGATGGGGGGACAGGTCAAGAGACCCAGTACTTC. Its translation is CASSLYDGGTGQETQYF.

The chain combines TRBV28 with TRBJ1-5, with 7 bases lining up with TRBD1. Germline V lookup: CDR1 MDHEN, CDR2 SYDVKM. V shed 6 bases, J shed 6 bases, and the junction held 8 bases outside the gene matches. The CDR3 is 14 residues long. CDR3 coding DNA: TGTGCCAGCAGCCGCCCCCCAGGGGGTCAGCCCCAGCATTTT. Amino acids: CASSRPPGGQPQHF.

The rearrangement joins TRBV7-2 to TRBJ2-5; D possibly matches TRBD1 or TRBD2 (5 bases each). In germline, CDR1 is SGHTA, CDR2 FQGNSA. This CDR3 is 15 amino acids long. V lost 1 base, J lost 2 bases, and 11 bases lay in between. The CDR3 reads CASSLVGAGQETQYF. As DNA, the CDR3 is TGTGCCAGCAGCTTAGTAGGGGCGGGTCAAGAGACCCAGTACTTC.

This clone has only one observation. Other DNA sequences in the same sample also yield this CDR3. V usage is TRBV27 and J usage is TRBJ2-7; D is possibly TRBD1 (6 bases). The CDR3 is 14 amino acids. CDR1 is MNHEY, CDR2 SMNVEV, per germline (reference sequence). Trimming removed 3 bases from V and 2 bases from J, with 11 bases in between. CDR3 in DNA: TGTGCCAGCAGTTTTGGCAGGGGAACCTACGAGCAGTACTTC. Translated, it gives CASSFGRGTYEQYF.

This clone was found once. V and J are TRBV10-3 and TRBJ1-2; D gene uncertain. This CDR3 has 15 residues. The germline V gene has CDR1 ENHRY and CDR2 SYGVKD. V was clipped by 0 bases and J by 4 bases, with 12 bases between them. This CDR3 is CAISESIRAGYGYTF. Here the CDR3 DNA reads TGTGCCATCAGTGAGTCGATCCGGGCTGGCTATGGCTACACCTTC.

V gene TRBV27 combines with J gene TRBJ1-1, with D uncertain. Germline loops: CDR1 MNHEY, CDR2 SMNVEV (reference sequence). There are 13 residues in the CDR3. Trimming cost V 5 bases and J 8 bases, with 15 bases left between them. The CDR3 DNA reads TGTGCCAGCAGTACCCCCCCTTATACCGAAGCTTTCTTT. Protein sequence: CASSTPPYTEAFF.

The chain joins TRBV10-3 to TRBJ1-2; D gene uncertain. Trimming removed 8 bases at V and 6 bases at J, with 13 bases between. Germline V gene data show CDR1 as ENHRY and CDR2 as SYGVKD. The CDR3 is 12 amino acids. The CDR3 spells CAIRVASDGYTF. In nucleotides, the CDR3 is TGTGCCATCCGGGTGGCGTCGGATGGCTACACCTTC.

This clone appeared a few times. This chain links TRBV4-1 with TRBJ2-1; 8 nucleotides line up with TRBD2. The germline V gene encodes CDR1 MGHRA and CDR2 YSYEKL. The CDR3 length is 14 residues. The junction had 8 bases not matched to a gene; V was cut back by 4 bases and J by 9 bases. CDR3 region: CASSLGLDSSEQFF. The CDR3 bases are TGCGCCAGCAGCCTGGGACTAGATAGTAGTGAGCAGTTCTTC.